These 7 T cell receptor beta chains were all obtained from the same sample, sequenced in a study of blood T cell repertoires in COVID-19. TCRdb's copy holds only in-frame clones and misses some; the assay was immunoSEQ multiplex PCR. This sample has about 360,000 clones, with 80% to 90% found just once. Sequences were obtained from peripheral blood. The receptors shown here come from a woman aged 55-75 years with COVID-19, enrolled during active disease.

The chain has TRBV15 and TRBJ1-2; D uncertain. The ends were cut back, 7 bases at V and 6 bases at J, with 15 bases in the middle. Germline assignment: CDR1 LNHNV and CDR2 YYDKDF (reference sequence). The CDR3 extends over 13 amino acids. The CDR3 spells CATTPGVVNGYTF. For the CDR3, the DNA is TGTGCCACCACCCCCGGGGTAGTAAATGGCTACACCTTC. The full variable domain, its missing parts supplied by reference TRBV15 and TRBJ1-2, is DAMVIQNPRYQVTQFGKPVTLSCSQTLNHNVMYWYQQKSSQAPKLLFHYYDKDFNNEADTPDNFQSRRPNTSFCFLDIRSPGLGDTAMYLCATTPGVVNGYTFGSGTRLTVV.

This chain joins TRBV10-3 and TRBJ1-6, with 7 bases identical to TRBD1. Germline CDR1 and CDR2: ENHRY and SYGVKD. The CDR3 totals 15 residues. V shed 8 bases, J shed 8 bases, and the junction held 12 bases outside the gene matches. The CDR3 here is CAIGQASRGDSPLHF. CDR3 DNA: TGTGCCATCGGACAGGCCAGCCGGGGCGATTCACCCCTCCACTTT.

V usage is TRBV5-1 and J usage is TRBJ1-4; D is perhaps TRBD1 (6 bases). This CDR3 has 14 amino acids. V gave up 0 bases and J gave up 6 bases, with 9 bases separating them. Germline CDR1 reads SGHRS; CDR2 reads YFSETQ. CDR3 DNA sequence: TGCGCCAGCAGCTTGGGGACAGAGGATGAAAAACTGTTTTTT. This gives the protein CASSLGTEDEKLFF.

The rearrangement uses TRBV9 and TRBJ1-1, with 8 bases matching TRBD1. The CDR3 is 15 residues long. Looked up from germline, CDR1 is SGDLS and CDR2 is YYNGEE. J was trimmed by 0 bases and V by 3 bases; bases with no gene match: 4. Written as DNA, the CDR3 is TGTGCCAGCAGCGCCACACAGGGGGTGAACACTGAAGCTTTCTTT. Translation gives CASSATQGVNTEAFF.

This sequence joins TRBV10-3 and TRBJ2-7; possibly TRBD2 for D (6 bases). CDR1 and CDR2 from the germline V gene are ENHRY and SYGVKD. V shed 6 bases and J shed 7 bases, with 16 bases lying between them. The CDR3 sequence is 13 residues long. CDR3 loop: CAIRTGSAGEQYF. The CDR3 nucleotides are TGTGCCATCAGAACCGGGAGCGCAGGGGAGCAGTACTTC.

V is TRBV11-3 and J is TRBJ1-2; maybe TRBD1 (5 bases). V lost 3 bases to trimming and J lost 3 bases, with 8 bases between them. Germline V lookup: CDR1 SGHNT, CDR2 YENEEA. This CDR3 contains 13 residues. As DNA, the CDR3 is TGTGCCAGCAGCTTCTCAGGGTACTATGGCTACACCTTC. Protein: CASSFSGYYGYTF.

CDR3 sequence: CASSPTGDSTDTQYF. For the CDR3, the DNA is TGTGCCAGCAGTCCAACAGGGGACAGCACAGATACGCAGTATTTT. The chain has TRBV4-2 and TRBJ2-3; TRBD1 matches 7 bases. Germline V CDR1 and CDR2: LGHNA, YNFKEQ. This CDR3 contains 15 residues. Germline trimming cut 6 bases from V and 0 bases from J; bases unmatched to any gene: 6.